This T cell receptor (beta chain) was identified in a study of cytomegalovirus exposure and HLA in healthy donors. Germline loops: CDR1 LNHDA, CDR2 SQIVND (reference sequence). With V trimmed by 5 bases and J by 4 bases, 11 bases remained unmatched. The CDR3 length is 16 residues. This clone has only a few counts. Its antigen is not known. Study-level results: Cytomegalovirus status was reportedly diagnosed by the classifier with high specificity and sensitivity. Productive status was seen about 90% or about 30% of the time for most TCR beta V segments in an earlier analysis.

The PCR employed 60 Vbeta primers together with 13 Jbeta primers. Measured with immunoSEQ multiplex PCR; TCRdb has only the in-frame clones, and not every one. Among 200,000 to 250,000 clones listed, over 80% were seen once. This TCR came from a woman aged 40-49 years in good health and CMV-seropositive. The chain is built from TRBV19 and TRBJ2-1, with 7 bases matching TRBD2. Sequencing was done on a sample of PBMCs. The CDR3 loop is CASSPSWASGYNEQFF. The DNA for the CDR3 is TGTGCCAGTAGTCCTTCTTGGGCTAGCGGTTACAATGAGCAGTTCTTC.